This TCR beta chain stems from a study of blood T cell repertoires in COVID-19. Study summary: In each case, the material was cDNA or gDNA derived from T cells, B-cell-depleted T cells, or PBMCs.

Profiling relied on immunoSEQ multiplex PCR, and the TCRdb table lists in-frame clones only, not all of them. This sample has approximately 250,000 clones, with around nine tenths found just once. The V end lost 3 bases, the J end lost 5 bases, and 7 bases lay between the germline ends. Germline CDR1 is MGHRA and CDR2 is YSYEKL. The CDR3 runs to 12 residues. The TCR comes from a woman aged 70 to 79 with COVID-19, enrolled during active disease. Sequencing used peripheral blood. The chain uses TRBV4-1 and TRBJ1-1, with unresolved D. CDR3 amino acids: CASSQGWTEAFF. In DNA, the CDR3 is TGCGCCAGCAGCCAGGGCTGGACTGAAGCTTTCTTT.